Listed below are T cell receptor beta chains from one sample, sequenced in a study of Ad26.COV2.S vaccination and SARS-CoV-2 variants. Measured with immunoSEQ multiplex PCR; TCRdb has only the in-frame clones, and not every one. Among 300,000 to 400,000 clones listed, around 84% were seen once. The sample consisted of peripheral blood, taken in a trial of Ad26.COV2.S vaccine versus placebo. These receptors came from a person aged 18 to 59 who received the Ad26.COV2.S COVID-19 vaccine or a placebo. Each CDR3 is given without its conserved first and last residue. Part of the rows lack a size; the others show once, few, many or a class for expanded clones.

TRBV2,10,TRBJ1-2,-,ASKVLNYGYT
TRBV24-1,14,TRBJ2-6,-,ATSDFDRNGANVLT
TRBV10-1,15,TRBJ2-7,once,ASRTLGLAGVSYEQY
TRBV5-1,13,TRBJ1-1,-,ASSLLGVGHTEAF
TRBV7-9,12,TRBJ1-2,once,ASSPRGRDHGYT
TRBV7-2,14,TRBJ1-4,few,ASSLGPPGLNEKLF
TRBV11-3,12,TRBJ2-7,-,ASSLFGSSYEQY
TRBV9,14,TRBJ1-3,-,ASSFRTGSSGNTIY
TRBV5-4,13,TRBJ2-5,-,ASSLPMGPQETQY
TRBV5-1,14,TRBJ2-7,-,ASSLSPDRVNYEQY
TRBV9,12,TRBJ1-2,-,ASSGQGGVYGYT
TRBV5-1,14,TRBJ2-7,once,ASSRRYQGGTYEQY
TRBV10-1,14,TRBJ2-3,few,ASSEYLAGSTDTQY
TRBV2,13,TRBJ2-7,-,ASSETGGRVYEQY
TRBV21-1,9,TRBJ1-1,once,ASSKEGGAF